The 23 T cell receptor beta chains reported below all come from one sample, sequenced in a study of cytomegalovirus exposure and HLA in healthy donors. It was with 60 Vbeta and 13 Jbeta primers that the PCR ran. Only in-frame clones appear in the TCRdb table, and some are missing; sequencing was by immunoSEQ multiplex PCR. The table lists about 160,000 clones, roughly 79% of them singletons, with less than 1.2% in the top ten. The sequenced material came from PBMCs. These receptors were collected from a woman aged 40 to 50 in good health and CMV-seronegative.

The CDR3 loop is CASSLGQINYGYTF. The CDR3 region has the DNA TGTGCCAGCTCACTAGGACAGATAAACTATGGCTACACCTTC. This chain joins TRBV18 and TRBJ1-2; D is perhaps TRBD1 (6 bases). The V end lost 4 bases, the J end lost 2 bases, and 11 bases lay between the germline ends. This CDR3 region has 14 residues. CDR1 and CDR2 (germline): KGHSH, LQKENI.

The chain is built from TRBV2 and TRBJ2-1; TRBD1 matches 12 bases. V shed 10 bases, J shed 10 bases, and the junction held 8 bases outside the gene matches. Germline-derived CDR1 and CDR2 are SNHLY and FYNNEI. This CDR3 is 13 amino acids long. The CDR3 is CAISGQGAGEQFF. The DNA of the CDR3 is TGTGCCATCTCGGGACAGGGGGCAGGGGAGCAGTTCTTC.

The CDR3 here is CASSFTDRFNEGYTF. CDR3 sequence (DNA): TGTGCCAGCAGCTTTACGGACAGGTTCAATGAGGGCTACACCTTC. The V gene is TRBV6-1, the J gene TRBJ1-2; TRBD1 agrees at 7 bases. With V trimmed by 6 bases and J by 8 bases, 15 bases remained unmatched. This CDR3 is built from 15 residues. Looked up from germline, CDR1 is MNHNS and CDR2 is SASEGT.

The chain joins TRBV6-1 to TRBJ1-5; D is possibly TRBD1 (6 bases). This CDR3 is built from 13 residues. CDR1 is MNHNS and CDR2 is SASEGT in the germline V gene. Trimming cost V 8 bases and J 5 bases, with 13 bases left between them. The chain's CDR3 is CASHGQNDQPQHF. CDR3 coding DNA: TGTGCCAGCCACGGACAGAACGATCAGCCCCAGCATTTT.

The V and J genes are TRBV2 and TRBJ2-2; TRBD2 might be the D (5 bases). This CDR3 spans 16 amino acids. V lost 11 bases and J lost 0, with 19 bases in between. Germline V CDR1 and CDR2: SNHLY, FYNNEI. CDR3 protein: CASAGERLTNTGELFF. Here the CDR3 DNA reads TGTGCCTCCGCGGGTGAGAGGCTCACGAACACCGGGGAGCTGTTTTTT. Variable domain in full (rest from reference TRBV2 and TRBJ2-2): EPEVTQTPSHQVTQMGQEVILRCVPISNHLYFYWYRQILGQKVEFLVSFYNNEISEKSEIFDDQFSVERPDGSNFTLKIRSTKLEDSAMYFCASAGERLTNTGELFFGEGSRLTVL.

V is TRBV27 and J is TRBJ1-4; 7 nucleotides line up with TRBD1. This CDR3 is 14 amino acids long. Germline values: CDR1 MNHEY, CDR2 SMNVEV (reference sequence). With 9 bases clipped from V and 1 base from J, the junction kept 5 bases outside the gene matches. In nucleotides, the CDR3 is TGTGCCAGTGCTCGGGACAGAACTAATGAAAAACTGTTTTTT. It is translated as CASARDRTNEKLFF.

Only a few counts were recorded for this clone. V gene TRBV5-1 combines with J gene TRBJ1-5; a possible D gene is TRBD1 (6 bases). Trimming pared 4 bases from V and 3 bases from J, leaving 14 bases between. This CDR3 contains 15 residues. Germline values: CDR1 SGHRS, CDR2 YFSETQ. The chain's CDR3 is CASSPTGQNNQPQHF. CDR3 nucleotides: TGCGCCAGCAGCCCCACGGGACAAAACAATCAGCCCCAGCATTTT.

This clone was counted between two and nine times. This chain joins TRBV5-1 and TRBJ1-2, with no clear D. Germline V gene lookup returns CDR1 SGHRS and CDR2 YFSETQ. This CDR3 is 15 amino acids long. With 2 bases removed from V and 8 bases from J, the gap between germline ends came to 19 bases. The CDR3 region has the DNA TGCGCCAGCAGCTTCGAGGGTCTCGGCTTGGGGGGCTACACCTTC. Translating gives CASSFEGLGLGGYTF.

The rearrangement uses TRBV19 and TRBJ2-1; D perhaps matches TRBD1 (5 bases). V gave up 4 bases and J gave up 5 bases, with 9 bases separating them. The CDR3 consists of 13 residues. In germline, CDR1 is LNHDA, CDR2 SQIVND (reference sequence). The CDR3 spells CASSTPTDNEQFF. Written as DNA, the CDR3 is TGTGCCAGTAGTACCCCGACAGACAATGAGCAGTTCTTC.

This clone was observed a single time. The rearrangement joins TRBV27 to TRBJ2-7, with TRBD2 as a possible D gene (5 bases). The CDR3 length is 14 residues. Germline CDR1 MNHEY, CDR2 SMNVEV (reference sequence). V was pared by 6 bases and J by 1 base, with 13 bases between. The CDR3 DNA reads TGTGCCAGCAGCCCTACGGGGTTTTCCTACGAGCAGTACTTC. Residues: CASSPTGFSYEQYF.

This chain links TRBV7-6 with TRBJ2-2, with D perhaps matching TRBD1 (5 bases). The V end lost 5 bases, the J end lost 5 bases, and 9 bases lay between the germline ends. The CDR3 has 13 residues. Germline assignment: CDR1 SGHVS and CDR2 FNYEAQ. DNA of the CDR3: TGTGCCAGCAGCCCAGGGTTGACCGGGGAGCTGTTTTTT. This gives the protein CASSPGLTGELFF. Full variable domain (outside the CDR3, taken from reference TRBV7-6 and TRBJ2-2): GAGVSQSPRYKVTKRGQDVALRCDPISGHVSLYWYRQALGQGPEFLTYFNYEAQQDKSGLPNDRFSAERPEGSISTLTIQRTEQRDSAMYRCASSPGLTGELFFGEGSRLTVL.

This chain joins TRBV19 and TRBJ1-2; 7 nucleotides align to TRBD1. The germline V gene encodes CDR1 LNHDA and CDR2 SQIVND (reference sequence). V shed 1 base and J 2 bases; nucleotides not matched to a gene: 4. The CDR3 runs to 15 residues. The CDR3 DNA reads TGTGCCAGTAGTATAGGAGGGGGCGGAAACTATGGCTACACCTTC. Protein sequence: CASSIGGGGNYGYTF.

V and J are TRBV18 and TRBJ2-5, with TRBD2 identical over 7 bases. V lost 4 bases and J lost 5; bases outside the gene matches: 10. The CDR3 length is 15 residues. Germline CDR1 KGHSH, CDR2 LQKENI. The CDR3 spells CASSRVAGTPETQYF. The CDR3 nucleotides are TGTGCCAGCTCACGGGTAGCGGGCACGCCGGAGACCCAGTACTTC. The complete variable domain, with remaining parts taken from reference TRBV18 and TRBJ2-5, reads NAGVMQNPRHLVRRRGQEARLRCSPMKGHSHVYWYRQLPEEGLKFMVYLQKENIIDESGMPKERFSAEFPKEGPSILRIQQVVRGDSAAYFCASSRVAGTPETQYFGPGTRLLVL.

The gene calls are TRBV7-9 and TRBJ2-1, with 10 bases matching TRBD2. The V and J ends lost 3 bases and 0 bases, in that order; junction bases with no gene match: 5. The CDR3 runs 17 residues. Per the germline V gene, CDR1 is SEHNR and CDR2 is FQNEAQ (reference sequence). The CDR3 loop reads CASSFGTSDSSYNEQFF. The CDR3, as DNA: TGTGCCAGCAGCTTCGGGACTAGCGACAGCTCCTACAATGAGCAGTTCTTC.

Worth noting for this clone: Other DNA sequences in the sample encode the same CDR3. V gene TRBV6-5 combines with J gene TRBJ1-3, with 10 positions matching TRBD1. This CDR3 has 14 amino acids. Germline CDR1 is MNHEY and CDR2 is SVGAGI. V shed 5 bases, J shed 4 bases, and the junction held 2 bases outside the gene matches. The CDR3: CASSRDRGGNTIYF. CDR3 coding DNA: TGTGCCAGCAGTAGGGACAGGGGCGGAAACACCATATATTTT.

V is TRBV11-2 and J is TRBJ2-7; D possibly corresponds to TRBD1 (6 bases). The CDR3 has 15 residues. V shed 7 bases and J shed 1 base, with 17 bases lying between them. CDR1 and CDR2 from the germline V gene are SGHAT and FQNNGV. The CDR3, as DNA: TGTGCCAGCACCAGGGGTTCATTGGGATCCTACGAGCAGTACTTC. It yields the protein CASTRGSLGSYEQYF. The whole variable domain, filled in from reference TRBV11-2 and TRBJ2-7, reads EAGVAQSPRYKIIEKRQSVAFWCNPISGHATLYWYQQILGQGPKLLIQFQNNGVVDDSQLPKDRFSAERLKGVDSTLKIQPAKLEDSAVYLCASTRGSLGSYEQYFGPGTRLTVT.

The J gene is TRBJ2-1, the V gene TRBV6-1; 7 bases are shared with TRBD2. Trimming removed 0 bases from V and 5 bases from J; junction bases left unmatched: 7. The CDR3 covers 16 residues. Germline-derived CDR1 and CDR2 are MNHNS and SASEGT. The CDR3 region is CASSEALLAEDNEQFF. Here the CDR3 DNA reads TGTGCCAGCAGTGAAGCGCTCCTAGCGGAGGACAATGAGCAGTTCTTC.

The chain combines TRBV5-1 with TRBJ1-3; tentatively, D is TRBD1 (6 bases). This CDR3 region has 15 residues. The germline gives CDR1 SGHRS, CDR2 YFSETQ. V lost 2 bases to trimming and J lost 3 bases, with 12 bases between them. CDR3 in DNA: TGCGCCAGCAGCTTAGGGGGGGCCGGTGGAAACACCATATATTTT. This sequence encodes CASSLGGAGGNTIYF.

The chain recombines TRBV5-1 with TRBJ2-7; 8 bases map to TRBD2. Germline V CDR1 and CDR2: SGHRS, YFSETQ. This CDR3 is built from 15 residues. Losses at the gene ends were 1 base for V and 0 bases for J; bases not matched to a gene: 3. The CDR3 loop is CASSLSSGSSYEQYF. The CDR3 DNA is TGCGCCAGCAGCTTGAGCAGCGGGAGCTCCTACGAGCAGTACTTC.

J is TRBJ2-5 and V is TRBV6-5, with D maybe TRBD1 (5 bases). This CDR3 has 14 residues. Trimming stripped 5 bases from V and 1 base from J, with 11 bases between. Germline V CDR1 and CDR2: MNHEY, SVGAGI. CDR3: CASSDQTAQETQYF. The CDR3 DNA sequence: TGTGCCAGCAGTGATCAGACAGCCCAAGAGACCCAGTACTTC.

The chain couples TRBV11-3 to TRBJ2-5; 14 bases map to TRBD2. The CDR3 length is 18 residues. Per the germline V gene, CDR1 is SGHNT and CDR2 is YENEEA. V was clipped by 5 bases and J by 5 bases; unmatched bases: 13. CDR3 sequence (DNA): TGTGCCAGCAGCGCTAGGGGACTAGCGGGAGTGGGCGTGGAGACCCAGTACTTC. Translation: CASSARGLAGVGVETQYF. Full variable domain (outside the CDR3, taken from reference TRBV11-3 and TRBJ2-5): EAGVVQSPRYKIIEKKQPVAFWCNPISGHNTLYWYLQNLGQGPELLIRYENEEAVDDSQLPKDRFSAERLKGVDSTLKIQPAELGDSAVYLCASSARGLAGVGVETQYFGPGTRLLVL.

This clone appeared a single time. The CDR3 sequence is CASSRSGGGTDTQYF. Written as DNA, the CDR3 is TGTGCCAGCAGTAGAAGCGGGGGGGGGACAGATACGCAGTATTTT. The chain recombines TRBV6-5 with TRBJ2-3, with 10 bases identical to TRBD2. V was pared by 5 bases and J by 3 bases, with 5 bases of the junction left unmatched. This CDR3 region has 15 residues. Germline lookup yields CDR1 MNHEY and CDR2 SVGAGI.

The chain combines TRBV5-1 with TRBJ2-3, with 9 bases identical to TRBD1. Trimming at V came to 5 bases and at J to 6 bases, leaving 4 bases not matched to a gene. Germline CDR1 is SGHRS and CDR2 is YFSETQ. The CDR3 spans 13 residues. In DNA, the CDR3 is TGCGCCAGCAGAACAGGGGGCGCGGATACGCAGTATTTT. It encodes CASRTGGADTQYF.